These 30 T cell receptor beta chains share one sample of origin, sequenced in a study of OX40 agonist ivuxolimab in advanced cancers. TCRdb's table, derived via immunoSEQ multiplex PCR, lists solely in-frame clones and lacks some. The sample records fewer than 85,000 clones, approximately 89% being singletons. This material consisted of CD4+ or CD8+ T cells sorted from blood, taken in a trial of the OX40 agonist ivuxolimab. The receptors here all came from an adult with an advanced solid tumor such as melanoma, head and neck, liver or kidney cancer.

The rearrangement uses TRBV18 and TRBJ2-7; TRBD2 agrees at 7 bases. The V segment lost 1 base and the J segment 2 bases; nucleotides outside the gene matches: 8. The germline V gene has CDR1 KGHSH and CDR2 LQKENI. The CDR3 runs to 16 residues. The CDR3 sequence is CASSPLELARTYEQYF. CDR3 nucleotides: TGTGCCAGCTCACCACTCGAACTAGCGAGAACCTACGAGCAGTACTTC.

This chain links TRBV18 with TRBJ2-4, with D maybe TRBD1 (5 bases). CDR3 size: 16 residues. Per the germline V gene, CDR1 is KGHSH and CDR2 is LQKENI. Trimming took off 0 bases at V and 6 bases at J, with 15 bases between the two ends. CDR3 residues: CASSPPGIGAGNIQYF. In DNA, the CDR3 is TGTGCCAGCTCACCACCGGGAATAGGGGCTGGAAACATTCAGTACTTC.

The V call is TRBV6-1, the J call TRBJ1-2, with D uncertain. The CDR3 sequence is 13 residues long. The germline CDR1 and CDR2 sequences are MNHNS and SASEGT. V was trimmed by 7 bases and J by 8 bases, leaving 17 bases between them. The CDR3 nucleotides read TGTGCCAGCAACGGACGGGGAGTGGGAGGCTACACCTTC. Residues: CASNGRGVGGYTF.

The V call is TRBV9, the J call TRBJ1-1; 7 bases fit TRBD1. Trimming took 3 bases from V and 0 from J; bases not matched to a gene: 11. Germline V CDR1 and CDR2: SGDLS, YYNGEE. The CDR3 is made up of 17 amino acids. CDR3 nucleotide sequence: TGTGCCAGCAGCGAAGGTCCCGAGACAGGGCTGAACACTGAAGCTTTCTTT. This translates into CASSEGPETGLNTEAFF.

The chain uses TRBV27 and TRBJ2-5; weak D call: TRBD1 (6 bases). The DNA end is more similar to TRBJ2-7, so the J call may be wrong. The CDR3 length is 16 residues. Germline assignment: CDR1 MNHEY and CDR2 SMNVEV (reference sequence). The CDR3 here is CASSLATRGSRYEQYF. CDR3 coding DNA: TGTGCCAGCAGTTTAGCGACCAGGGGATCGCGATACGAGCAGTACTTC.

This clone has more than one count but fewer than ten. The chain couples TRBV10-3 to TRBJ1-6, with 10 bases aligning to TRBD1. The CDR3 totals 14 residues. V shed 5 bases, J shed 9 bases, and the junction held 4 bases outside the gene matches. Germline V gene data show CDR1 as ENHRY and CDR2 as SYGVKD. This chain's CDR3 is CAISLTGGFSPLHF. The CDR3 DNA is TGTGCCATCAGTTTGACAGGGGGCTTTTCACCCCTCCACTTT.

The CDR3, as DNA: TGTGCCATCAGTGATCTAGGGGGCGGTAGCACAGATACGCAGTATTTT. It translates to CAISDLGGGSTDTQYF. This sequence joins TRBV10-3 and TRBJ2-3; 7 positions match TRBD1. The CDR3 length is 16 residues. From germline, CDR1 is ENHRY and CDR2 SYGVKD. Unmatched junction bases numbered 6, after V lost 3 bases and J lost 0 bases.

This clone was recorded once. V gene TRBV2 combines with J gene TRBJ1-2; 7 positions match TRBD1. Germline trimming cut 3 bases from V and 8 bases from J; bases unmatched to any gene: 6. Germline V gene data show CDR1 as SNHLY and CDR2 as FYNNEI. The CDR3 length is 13 residues. CDR3 loop: CASSDNRGYGYTF. The CDR3 nucleotides are TGTGCCAGCAGTGATAACAGGGGATACGGCTACACCTTC.

V usage is TRBV5-1 and J usage is TRBJ1-4; tentatively, D is TRBD1 (5 bases). The CDR3 runs to 14 residues. V gave up 4 bases and J gave up 2 bases, with 9 bases separating them. The V gene's germline CDR1 is SGHRS and CDR2 YFSETQ. CDR3 sequence: CASSPGGTNEKLFF. The DNA for the CDR3 is TGCGCCAGCAGCCCCGGGGGGACTAATGAAAAACTGTTTTTT. Full variable domain (remainder filled in from reference TRBV5-1 and TRBJ1-4): KAGVTQTPRYLIKTRGQQVTLSCSPISGHRSVSWYQQTPGQGLQFLFEYFSETQRNKGNFPGRFSGRQFSNSRSEMNVSTLELGDSALYLCASSPGGTNEKLFFGSGTQLSVL.

V and J are TRBV28 and TRBJ1-1; 7 bases match TRBD1. V lost 7 bases and J lost 0; bases outside the gene matches: 8. CDR1 is MDHEN and CDR2 is SYDVKM in the germline V gene. The CDR3 has 15 residues. The CDR3 nucleotides are TGTGCCAGCATTAGATCGGGACAGCTGAACACTGAAGCTTTCTTT. Translating it yields CASIRSGQLNTEAFF.

The chain couples TRBV18 to TRBJ2-4; TRBD2 aligns across 8 bases. Trimming removed 2 bases from V and 5 bases from J; junction bases left unmatched: 14. Germline CDR1 reads KGHSH; CDR2 reads LQKENI. This CDR3 region has 18 residues. Written as DNA, the CDR3 is TGTGCCAGCTCACCATTTGGAGCGGGAGCAATTACACAAAACATTCAGTACTTC. Translating it yields CASSPFGAGAITQNIQYF.

This rearrangement joins TRBV5-1 to TRBJ2-1; 11 bases line up with TRBD2. The CDR3 is 14 amino acids. With V trimmed by 6 bases and J by 7 bases, 6 bases remained unmatched. Germline CDR1 reads SGHRS; CDR2 reads YFSETQ. The chain's CDR3 is CASTLAGGFNEQFF. The CDR3 nucleotides read TGCGCCAGCACCTTAGCGGGAGGGTTTAATGAGCAGTTCTTC.

The CDR3 region has the DNA TGTGCCAGCAGCGGCTCCGGGCAGGGGATTGAAAAACTGTTTTTT. Its translation: CASSGSGQGIEKLFF. This sequence joins TRBV5-4 and TRBJ1-4; tentatively, D is TRBD1 (6 bases). Germline-derived CDR1 and CDR2 are SGHNT and YYREEE (reference sequence). V was pared by 4 bases and J by 7 bases, with 17 bases between. CDR3 length: 15 residues.

This chain uses TRBV7-9 with TRBJ2-1, with 10 bases aligning to TRBD2. J was trimmed by 7 bases and V by 4 bases; bases with no gene match: 13. Germline-derived CDR1 and CDR2 are SEHNR and FQNEAQ (reference sequence). This CDR3 comprises 17 residues. This chain's CDR3 is CASSSARTSGLVNEQFF. CDR3 sequence (DNA): TGTGCCAGCAGCTCCGCCCGGACTAGCGGACTTGTAAATGAGCAGTTCTTC.

V gene TRBV10-2 combines with J gene TRBJ2-7; possibly TRBD1 for D (6 bases). V gave up 0 bases and J gave up 5 bases, with 11 bases separating them. The CDR3 is 14 residues long. Germline CDR1 and CDR2: WSHSY and SAAADI. The CDR3, as DNA: TGCGCCAGCAGTGAGTCCAGGGGTCGGAACGAGCAGTACTTC. It is translated as CASSESRGRNEQYF.

The J gene is TRBJ1-2, the V gene TRBV7-8, with 9 nucleotides matching TRBD1. Germline CDR1 and CDR2: SGHVS and FQNEAQ. The CDR3 sequence is 13 residues long. The junction had 1 base not matched to a gene; V was cut back by 5 bases and J by 3 bases. The CDR3 region is CASSRDRDYGYTF. As DNA, the CDR3 is TGTGCCAGCAGCAGGGACAGGGACTATGGCTACACCTTC.

The chain couples TRBV11-2 to TRBJ2-7, with D perhaps assigned TRBD1 or TRBD2 (6 bases each). V was trimmed by 2 bases and J by 9 bases, leaving 11 bases between them. Germline CDR1 is SGHAT and CDR2 is FQNNGV. The CDR3 length is 12 residues. CDR3 in amino acids: CASSLPGGGQYF. CDR3 DNA sequence: TGTGCCAGCAGCTTACCCGGGGGCGGGCAGTACTTC.

The V and J genes are TRBV4-3 and TRBJ1-2; D might be TRBD1 (5 bases). Germline CDR1 LGHNA, CDR2 YSLEER. The CDR3 is 15 amino acids. Trimming took 1 base from V and 8 from J, leaving 17 bases between them. The CDR3 DNA reads TGCGCCAGCAGCCAAGCCCCAACAGGCCCGGAGGGCTACACCTTC. It codes for CASSQAPTGPEGYTF.

The gene calls are TRBV4-1 and TRBJ2-7; 8 positions agree with TRBD2. The CDR3 is 16 amino acids. V gave up 2 bases and J gave up 1 base; unmatched junction bases: 7. The germline V gene has CDR1 MGHRA and CDR2 YSYEKL. In DNA form, the CDR3 reads TGCGCCAGCAGCCAACTCCTAGCGGGTATTTCCTACGAGCAGTACTTC. Its protein is CASSQLLAGISYEQYF.

The rearrangement joins TRBV4-2 to TRBJ2-1; a possible D gene is TRBD2 (5 bases). The CDR3 loop spans 17 amino acids. The V gene lost 0 bases and the J gene lost 8 bases, with 20 bases spanning the gap. CDR1 and CDR2 (germline): LGHNA, YNFKEQ. DNA for the CDR3: TGTGCCAGCAGCCAAGAGGTAGGCCGCCGGCGTAGCGATGAGCAGTTCTTC. Its protein product is CASSQEVGRRRSDEQFF.

The gene calls are TRBV11-2 and TRBJ1-2, with D unresolved. Germline V gene lookup returns CDR1 SGHAT and CDR2 FQNNGV. V lost 1 base and J 9 bases, leaving 12 bases between the germline ends. The CDR3 totals 13 residues. The CDR3 here is CASSLADGTSYTF. The DNA for the CDR3 is TGTGCCAGCAGCTTAGCCGACGGTACCAGCTACACCTTC.

The genes are TRBV5-1 and TRBJ2-3, with 9 bases identical to TRBD2. The CDR3 spans 18 residues. CDR1 and CDR2 (germline): SGHRS, YFSETQ. With V trimmed by 1 base and J by 0 bases, 9 bases remained unmatched. The CDR3 DNA reads as TGCGCCAGCAGCTTGTGGGCTCCAAGCGGGGGGAGCACAGATACGCAGTATTTT. Its protein is CASSLWAPSGGSTDTQYF.

This clone was detected only a few times. The genes are TRBV28 and TRBJ1-1; a possible D gene is TRBD1 (5 bases). CDR3 size: 15 residues. V was cut by 3 bases and J by 3 bases, with 14 bases left in between. Looked up from germline, CDR1 is MDHEN and CDR2 is SYDVKM. The CDR3 region is CASSFGGVGYTEAFF. For the CDR3, the DNA is TGTGCCAGCAGTTTCGGGGGAGTCGGGTACACTGAAGCTTTCTTT.

The rearrangement joins TRBV21-1 to TRBJ1-2; TRBD1, the D gene given by the table, was not confirmed from the DNA. TRBV21-1 counts as a pseudogene. The CDR3 is 15 residues long. The CDR3 reads CASSRGQGPNYGYTF. DNA of the CDR3: TGTGCCAGCAGCAGGGGACAGGGGCCTAACTATGGCTACACCTTC.

This sequence joins TRBV7-3 and TRBJ2-2; D is uncertain. Germline V lookup: CDR1 SGHTA, CDR2 FQGTGA. The CDR3 length is 12 residues. Trimming removed 4 bases at V and 7 bases at J, with 7 bases between. Here the CDR3 reads CASSSDDGELFF. CDR3 bases: TGTGCCAGCAGCTCTGACGACGGGGAGCTGTTTTTT.

The table lists this clone with a count of one. The chain is built from TRBV21-1 and TRBJ2-1; the table gives TRBD1 as D, unverified against the DNA. TRBV21-1 is a pseudogene segment. The CDR3 extends over 15 amino acids. The CDR3 sequence is CASSKGQLLYNEQFF. The DNA for the CDR3 is TGTGCCAGCAGCAAAGGACAGCTCCTCTACAATGAGCAGTTCTTC.

The gene calls are TRBV10-2 and TRBJ1-3, with 9 bases identical to TRBD1. The germline CDR1 and CDR2 sequences are WSHSY and SAAADI. V shed 6 bases and J 1 base; nucleotides not matched to a gene: 7. The CDR3 covers 16 residues. The CDR3 region is CASSYPGQGSGNTIYF. The CDR3 bases are TGCGCCAGCAGCTACCCGGGACAGGGATCTGGAAACACCATATATTTT.

The CDR3 sequence: CASQEWGRGETQYF. CDR3 in DNA: TGTGCCAGCCAAGAGTGGGGGAGGGGAGAGACCCAGTACTTC. The chain employs TRBV19 and TRBJ2-5; 7 bases are shared with TRBD2. The CDR3 is made up of 14 amino acids. Germline assignment: CDR1 LNHDA and CDR2 SQIVND (reference sequence). Unmatched junction bases numbered 11, after V lost 9 bases and J lost 4 bases.

J is TRBJ2-1 and V is TRBV25-1, with TRBD2 identical over 8 bases. Per the germline V gene, CDR1 is MGHDK and CDR2 is SYGVNS. The CDR3 totals 14 residues. The ends lost 6 bases at V and 8 bases at J; junction bases unmatched: 9. The CDR3 coding sequence is TGTGCCAGCAGCAGCGGGGGAGGAGGCGATGAGCAGTTCTTC. Translating gives CASSSGGGGDEQFF.

The V call is TRBV28, the J call TRBJ1-5; 7 bases line up with TRBD1. The V gene's germline CDR1 is MDHEN and CDR2 SYDVKM. The CDR3 is 13 amino acids. V dropped 6 bases and J dropped 9; count of bases not matched to a gene: 8. The CDR3 bases are TGTGCCAGCAGGTGGGACAGCTCACGGCCCCAGCATTTT. It translates to CASRWDSSRPQHF.